These 20 T cell receptor beta chains were sequenced from one sample in a study of blood T cell repertoires in COVID-19. Produced via immunoSEQ multiplex PCR; TCRdb's table is partial and in-frame only. The repertoire consists of some 240,000 clones, with nearly 90% occurring once and the leading ten covering 4% to 5%. The material sequenced was peripheral blood. The source is a woman aged 40-49 years who had recovered from COVID-19.

The chain has TRBV6-5 and TRBJ2-1; the D gene is possibly TRBD1 (6 bases). The CDR3 loop spans 15 amino acids. Deletions cut 8 bases from V and 3 bases from J, with 17 bases between. Germline CDR1 is MNHEY and CDR2 is SVGAGI. The CDR3 DNA follows: TGTGCCAGCTGTAGAAGGGACATTCGCTACAATGAGCAGTTCTTC. It specifies CASCRRDIRYNEQFF.

This chain links TRBV13 with TRBJ2-3; no clear D gene. CDR1 and CDR2 (germline): PRHDT, FYEKMQ (reference sequence). The CDR3 is 13 residues long. The germline V and J ends were trimmed by 1 base and 4 bases, with 6 bases remaining between them. CDR3 protein: CASSLAVADTQYF. CDR3 bases: TGTGCCAGCAGCTTAGCAGTGGCAGATACGCAGTATTTT.

The rearrangement joins TRBV13 to TRBJ1-3; weak D call: TRBD1 (6 bases). The V end was cut by 1 base, the J end by 7 bases, with 14 bases between. This CDR3 spans 15 amino acids. Germline V gene lookup returns CDR1 PRHDT and CDR2 FYEKMQ (reference sequence). CDR3 sequence (DNA): TGTGCCAGCAGCTTAGAACAGGGATTGGGGAACACCATATATTTT. This gives the protein CASSLEQGLGNTIYF.

This clone was counted once. CDR3 residues: CASSPTPPSGNNNEQFF. In nucleotides, the CDR3 is TGTGCCAGCAGCCCGACTCCCCCCAGCGGGAACAACAATGAGCAGTTCTTC. J is TRBJ2-1 and V is TRBV14; the match to TRBD2 covers 7 bases. Germline CDR1 is SGHDN and CDR2 is FVKESK. The CDR3 has 17 amino acids. V gave up 4 bases and J gave up 5 bases; unmatched junction bases: 14.

The chain carries TRBV28 and TRBJ1-5; D is perhaps TRBD1 (6 bases). CDR1 is MDHEN and CDR2 is SYDVKM in the germline V gene. V lost 6 bases to trimming and J lost 7 bases, with 22 bases between them. CDR3 length equals 16 residues. CDR3 DNA sequence: TGTGCCAGCAGACCGCCAGGACCAGGGGAAGGGCAGCCCCAGCATTTT. This sequence encodes CASRPPGPGEGQPQHF.

V usage is TRBV19 and J usage is TRBJ1-1; 7 bases agree with TRBD1. CDR3 length: 15 residues. J gave up 4 bases and V 7 bases, and 12 bases lay outside the gene matches. Germline V gives CDR1 LNHDA, CDR2 SQIVND (reference sequence). CDR3 sequence reads: CASKDRVRAGTEAFF. The DNA for the CDR3 is TGTGCCAGTAAAGACAGGGTACGGGCGGGCACTGAAGCTTTCTTT. Combining the CDR3 with reference TRBV19 and TRBJ1-1 gives the whole variable domain DGGITQSPKYLFRKEGQNVTLSCEQNLNHDAMYWYRQDPGQGLRLIYYSQIVNDFQKGDIAEGYSVSREKKESFPLTVTSAQKNPTAFYLCASKDRVRAGTEAFFGQGTRLTVV.

The chain combines TRBV6-6 with TRBJ2-5; weak D call: TRBD1 (5 bases). V lost 6 bases, J lost 5 bases, and 10 bases lay in between. The CDR3 covers 12 residues. CDR1 is MNHNY, CDR2 SVGAGI, per germline (reference sequence). CDR3 sequence: CASSREVETQYF. The CDR3 DNA sequence: TGTGCCAGCAGCAGGGAAGTGGAGACCCAGTACTTC.

This clone was recorded only once. The DNA of the CDR3 is TGTGCCAGCAGCAATAAAAACCTGGGGCAGAGTAGCATTCAGTACTTC. It translates to CASSNKNLGQSSIQYF. The chain combines TRBV21-1 with TRBJ2-4; the table's D call TRBD1 went unverified against the DNA. TRBV21-1 is recorded as a pseudogene. The CDR3 has 16 amino acids.

The chain uses TRBV6-4 and TRBJ2-1; no clear D gene. The V gene lost 4 bases and the J gene lost 8 bases, with 12 bases spanning the gap. Looked up from germline, CDR1 is MRHNA and CDR2 is SNTAGT. The CDR3 has 13 residues. The CDR3, as DNA: TGTGCCAGCAGTGTCGAAGTTAGCTATGAGCAGTTCTTC. The encoded protein is CASSVEVSYEQFF.

This clone has just a few counts. The rearrangement uses TRBV6-2 or TRBV6-3 and TRBJ2-2; D is possibly TRBD2 (5 bases). The CDR3 contains 15 residues. Germline CDR1 MNHEY, CDR2 SVGEGT. The V end was cut by 3 bases, the J end by 5 bases, with 13 bases between. The DNA for the CDR3 is TGTGCCAGCAGTTATTTGGCGGACTCGACCGGGGAGCTGTTTTTT. It encodes CASSYLADSTGELFF.

The V call is TRBV2, the J call TRBJ2-3, with D possibly being TRBD2 (5 bases). V was pared by 6 bases and J by 0 bases, with 13 bases between. In germline, CDR1 is SNHLY, CDR2 FYNNEI. The CDR3 contains 15 residues. Here the CDR3 reads CASRPPGISTDTQYF. CDR3 nucleotides: TGTGCCAGCAGACCTCCGGGGATTAGCACAGATACGCAGTATTTT.

The chain links TRBV3-1 (or the pseudogene TRBV3-2) to TRBJ2-5; 7 bases map to TRBD2. V dropped 1 base and J dropped 4; count of bases not matched to a gene: 15. Per the germline V gene, CDR1 is LGHDT and CDR2 is YNNKEL (reference sequence). The CDR3 length is 18 residues. This chain's CDR3 is CASSQGVLAASQGETQYF. DNA for the CDR3: TGTGCCAGCAGCCAAGGGGTCCTAGCGGCATCCCAAGGAGAGACCCAGTACTTC.

The count of this clone is one. This chain uses TRBV3-1 (or the pseudogene TRBV3-2) with TRBJ2-5, with D tentatively TRBD1 (6 bases). The germline V gene encodes CDR1 LGHDT and CDR2 YNNKEL (reference sequence). V lost 2 bases to trimming and J lost 1 base, with 8 bases between them. The CDR3 totals 14 residues. CDR3 sequence: CASSQMTGQETQYF. As DNA, the CDR3 is TGTGCCAGCAGCCAAATGACAGGCCAAGAGACCCAGTACTTC.

The chain recombines TRBV6-2 or TRBV6-3 with TRBJ2-2, with 8 positions matching TRBD1. Germline V gene lookup returns CDR1 MNHEY and CDR2 SVGEGT. J was trimmed by 4 bases and V by 6 bases; bases with no gene match: 7. The CDR3 spans 15 residues. Here the CDR3 DNA reads TGTGCCAGCAGCCTGACAGGGGCTAGCACCGGGGAGCTGTTTTTT. This codes for CASSLTGASTGELFF.

The chain's CDR3 is CASSQAPTGELFF. Here the CDR3 DNA reads TGTGCCAGCAGCCAAGCCCCGACCGGGGAGCTGTTTTTT. The chain combines TRBV3-1 (or the pseudogene TRBV3-2) with TRBJ2-2; D call uncertain. The CDR3 runs 13 residues. Germline lookup yields CDR1 LGHDT and CDR2 YNNKEL (reference sequence). The germline V and J ends were trimmed by 1 base and 5 bases, with 5 bases remaining between them.

The chain has TRBV21-1 and TRBJ2-7; the D call TRBD2 from the table was never checked on the DNA. TRBV21-1 is a pseudogene locus. The CDR3 covers 14 residues. The CDR3 DNA reads TGTGCCAGCAGCAAAGATCGGGAGGGCCCCGAGCAGTACGTC. It yields the protein CASSKDREGPEQYV.

This chain joins TRBV11-3 and TRBJ2-2; 12 bases align to TRBD1. V was pared by 5 bases and J by 7 bases, with 8 bases of the junction left unmatched. Germline CDR1 reads SGHNT; CDR2 reads YENEEA. The CDR3 contains 16 residues. The CDR3 loop reads CASSQGQGAIDGELFF. The CDR3 DNA is TGTGCCAGCAGCCAGGGACAGGGGGCGATAGACGGGGAGCTGTTTTTT.

J is TRBJ2-5 and V is TRBV10-1; D call uncertain. The CDR3 extends over 13 amino acids. Deletions cut 3 bases from V and 1 base from J, with 6 bases between. Germline V lookup: CDR1 WNHNN, CDR2 SYGVQD (reference sequence). The CDR3 spells CASSDRAQETQYF. CDR3 sequence (DNA): TGCGCCAGCAGTGATCGAGCCCAAGAGACCCAGTACTTC.

This clone came up once. The V gene is TRBV2, the J gene TRBJ2-5, with D uncertain. Trimming stripped 3 bases from V and 4 bases from J, with 15 bases between. CDR3 length equals 15 residues. CDR1 and CDR2 (germline): SNHLY, FYNNEI. CDR3 amino acids: CASSDFRLDLETQYF. The CDR3 DNA sequence: TGTGCCAGCAGTGATTTTAGACTCGACTTAGAGACCCAGTACTTC. Supplemented by reference TRBV2 and TRBJ2-5, the full variable domain reads EPEVTQTPSHQVTQMGQEVILRCVPISNHLYFYWYRQILGQKVEFLVSFYNNEISEKSEIFDDQFSVERPDGSNFTLKIRSTKLEDSAMYFCASSDFRLDLETQYFGPGTRLLVL.

The gene calls are TRBV7-9 and TRBJ2-7; D may be TRBD1 (6 bases). V lost 5 bases and J lost 1, with 21 bases in between. This CDR3 comprises 17 residues. From germline, CDR1 is SEHNR and CDR2 FQNEAQ (reference sequence). CDR3 in DNA: TGTGCCAGCAGCCTTAGACAGGCACGCACCCGATCCTACGAGCAGTACGTC. Translated: CASSLRQARTRSYEQYV.